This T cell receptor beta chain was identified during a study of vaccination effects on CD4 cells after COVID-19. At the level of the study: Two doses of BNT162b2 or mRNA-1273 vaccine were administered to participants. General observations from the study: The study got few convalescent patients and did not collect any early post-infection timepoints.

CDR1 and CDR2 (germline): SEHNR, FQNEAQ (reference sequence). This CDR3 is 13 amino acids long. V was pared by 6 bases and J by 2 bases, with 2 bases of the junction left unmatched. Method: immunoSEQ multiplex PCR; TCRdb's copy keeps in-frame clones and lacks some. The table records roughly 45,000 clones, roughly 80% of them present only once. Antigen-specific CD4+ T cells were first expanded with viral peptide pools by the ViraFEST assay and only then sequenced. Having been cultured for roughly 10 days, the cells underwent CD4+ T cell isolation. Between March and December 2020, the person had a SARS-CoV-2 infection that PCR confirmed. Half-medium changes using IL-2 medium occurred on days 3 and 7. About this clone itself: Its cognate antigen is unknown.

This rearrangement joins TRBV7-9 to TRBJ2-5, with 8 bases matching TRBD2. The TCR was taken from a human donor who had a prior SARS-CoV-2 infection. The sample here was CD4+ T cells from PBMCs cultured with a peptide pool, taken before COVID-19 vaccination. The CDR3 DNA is TGTGCCAGCAGTATAGCGGGGCAAGAGACCCAGTACTTC. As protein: CASSIAGQETQYF.